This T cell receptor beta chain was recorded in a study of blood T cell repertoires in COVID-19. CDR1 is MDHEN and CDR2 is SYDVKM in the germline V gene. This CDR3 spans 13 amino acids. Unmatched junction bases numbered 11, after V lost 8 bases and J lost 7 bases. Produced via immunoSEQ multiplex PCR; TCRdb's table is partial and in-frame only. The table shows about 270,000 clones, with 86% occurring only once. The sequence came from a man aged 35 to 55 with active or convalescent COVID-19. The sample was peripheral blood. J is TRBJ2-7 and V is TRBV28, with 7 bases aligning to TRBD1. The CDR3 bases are TGTGCCAGCTCACCGGACAGGACTCCAGAGCAGTACTTC. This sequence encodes CASSPDRTPEQYF.